This T cell receptor (beta chain) is drawn from a study of T cell repertoires in cytomegalovirus infection. Study-wide background: Through public TCR beta signatures, both CMV infection and matching HLA type were indicated. Study conclusions and caveats: Carriers of CMV plus the relevant HLA were identified by cumulative public TCR beta family frequency.

In regard to this clonotype: Its antigen is as yet unknown.

TCRdb re-called the reads through MiXCR, storing one row per CDR3 protein. The table lists approximately 630,000 distinct CDR3 sequences, 24% of them singletons, with 7.5% to 9% in the top ten. The sequence was obtained from a human donor in good health (CMV status not recorded). Some clones in this sample may be carry-over from other donors' samples. Sample: CD8+ T cells from PBMCs.

CDR3 residues: CASSYSDPLNTEAFF. The DNA of the CDR3 is TGTGCCAGCAGTTACTCAGATCCATTGAACACTGAAGCTTTCTTT. The chain uses TRBV6-2 or TRBV6-3 and TRBJ1-1; D remains ambiguous. This CDR3 contains 15 residues. With 0 bases removed from V and 0 bases from J, the gap between germline ends came to 8 bases. Germline values: CDR1 MNHEY, CDR2 SVGEGT.